The sequence of this TCR beta chain was determined in a study of CD8+ T cells in alopecia areata. Study-wide background: Treatment with tofacitinib (6 to 18 months) was followed by 6 months off drug.

This clone was picked up a small number of times. The sample contains more than one DNA sequence encoding this CDR3. In each case, RNA was isolated and then reverse transcribed into cDNA as the sequencing template. Repertoires were generated with immunoSEQ multiplex PCR, while TCRdb's copy carries only in-frame clones and drops some. The sample records 160,000 or so clones, 50% to 65% being singletons. Germline V gene sequence: CDR1 MNHEY, CDR2 SVGAGI. The CDR3 consists of 15 residues. V was pared by 0 bases and J by 0 bases, with 8 bases between. The sorting of PBMCs gave CD4+ and CD8+ T cells. The sequencing here drew on CD8+ T cells sorted from blood, taken at week 0. This chain links TRBV6-5 with TRBJ2-5; maybe TRBD2 (6 bases). The receptor was isolated from a human donor with alopecia areata. The CDR3 reads CASSYSGGNQETQYF. In DNA, the CDR3 is TGTGCCAGCAGTTACTCGGGGGGAAACCAAGAGACCCAGTACTTC.